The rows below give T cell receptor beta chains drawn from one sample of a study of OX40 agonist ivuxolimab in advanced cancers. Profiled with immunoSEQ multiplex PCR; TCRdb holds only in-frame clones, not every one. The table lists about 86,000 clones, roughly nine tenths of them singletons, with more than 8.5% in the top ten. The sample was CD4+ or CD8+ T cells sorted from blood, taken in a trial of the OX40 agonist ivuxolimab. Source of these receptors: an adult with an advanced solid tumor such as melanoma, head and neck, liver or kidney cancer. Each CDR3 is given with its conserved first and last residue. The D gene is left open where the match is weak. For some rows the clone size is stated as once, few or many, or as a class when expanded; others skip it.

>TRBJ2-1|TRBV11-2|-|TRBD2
CASSAGLAGGYEQFF
TGTGCCAGCAGCGCGGGACTAGCGGGAGGCTATGAGCAGTTCTTC
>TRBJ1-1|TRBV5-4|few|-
CASSSPGDLGRAFF
TGTGCCAGCAGCTCGCCAGGGGATCTCGGTAGGGCTTTCTTT
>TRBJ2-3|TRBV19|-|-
CASSISGPEGADTQYF
TGTGCCAGTAGTATATCAGGACCAGAGGGCGCAGATACGCAGTATTTT
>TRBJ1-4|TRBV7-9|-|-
CASSLGRTTNEKLFF
TGTGCCAGCAGCTTGGGCAGAACAACTAATGAAAAACTGTTTTTT
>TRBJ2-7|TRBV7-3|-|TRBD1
CATAPTGGYEQYF
TGTGCCACCGCCCCGACAGGGGGCTACGAGCAGTACTTC
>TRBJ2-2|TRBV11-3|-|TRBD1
CASSSRQGPGELFF
TGTGCCAGCAGCTCGCGACAGGGTCCCGGGGAGCTGTTTTTT
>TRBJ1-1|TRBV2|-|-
CASRKATEAFF
TGTGCCAGCAGGAAAGCCACTGAAGCTTTCTTT
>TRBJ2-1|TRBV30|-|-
CAWGAGGKSYNEQFF
TGTGCCTGGGGGGCTGGAGGGAAGTCCTACAATGAGCAGTTCTTC
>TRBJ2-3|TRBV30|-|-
CAWGPGITDTQYF
TGTGCCTGGGGCCCAGGTATCACAGATACGCAGTATTTT
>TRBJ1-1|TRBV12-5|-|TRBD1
CASDRDRENTEAFF
TGTGCTAGTGACAGGGACAGAGAGAACACTGAAGCTTTCTTT
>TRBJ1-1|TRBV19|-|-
CATSTPYGNTEAFF
TGTGCCACCTCCACCCCGTACGGGAACACTGAAGCTTTCTTT
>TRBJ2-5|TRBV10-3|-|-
CATSAGETQYF
TGTGCCACTTCTGCCGGGGAGACCCAGTACTTC
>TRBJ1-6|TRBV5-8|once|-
CASSFPSTGFNNSPLHF
TGTGCCAGCAGCTTCCCCTCAACAGGCTTCAATAATTCACCCCTCCACTTT
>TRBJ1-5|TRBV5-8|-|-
CASSLGRQGSQPQHF
TGTGCCAGCAGCTTGGGGAGGCAGGGGAGTCAGCCCCAGCATTTT
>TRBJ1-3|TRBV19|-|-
CASSTRHGSSGNTIYF
TGTGCCAGTAGTACTCGTCACGGAAGCTCTGGAAACACCATATATTTT
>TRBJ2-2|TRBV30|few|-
CAWSVLGGATGELFF
TGTGCCTGGAGTGTACTAGGCGGGGCCACCGGGGAGCTGTTTTTT
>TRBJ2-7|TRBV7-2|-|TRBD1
CASSLFGTDPYEQYF
TGTGCCAGCAGCTTATTCGGGACAGATCCCTACGAGCAGTACTTC
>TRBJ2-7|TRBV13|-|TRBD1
CASSAQGEAYEQYF
TGTGCCAGCAGCGCACAGGGGGAGGCCTACGAGCAGTACTTC
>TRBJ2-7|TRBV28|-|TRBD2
CASSLRWGSGTSYEQYF
TGTGCCAGCAGTTTAAGGTGGGGGAGCGGGACCTCCTACGAGCAGTACTTC
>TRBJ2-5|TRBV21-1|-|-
CASSKPGLAVEETQYF
TGTGCCAGCAGCAAACCCGGACTAGCGGTTGAAGAGACCCAGTACTTC
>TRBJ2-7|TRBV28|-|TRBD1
CASSRTGGISYEQYF
TGTGCCAGCAGTCGAACAGGGGGGATAAGCTACGAGCAGTACTTC
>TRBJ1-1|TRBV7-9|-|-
CASSPLVPEAEAFF
TGTGCCAGCAGCCCCCTGGTCCCCGAAGCTGAAGCTTTCTTT
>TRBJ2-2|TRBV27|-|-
CASSPGITGELFF
TGTGCCAGCAGCCCCGGAATCACCGGGGAGCTGTTTTTT
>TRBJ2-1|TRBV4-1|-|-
CASSHRLGDSDGNEQFF
TGCGCCAGCAGCCACCGTCTTGGGGACTCGGACGGCAATGAGCAGTTCTTC